This paragraph covers one TCR beta chain sequence. Its specificity is not known. This specimen comes from a study of memory CD4+ T cells and cytomegalovirus serostatus. Single viable CD3+CD4+CD8-CD45RO+ cells were sorted as the memory CD4+ T cells. Serostatus was set by detecting CMV pp150, pp28, p38, p52 IgG. Study results and limitations: Each of some 67 CMV-associated TCRbeta sequences occurred in one to five individuals. Suggested: most of the CMV-linked TCR signature lies in CD4+ memory cells. Median bootstrapped AUC for CMV status was approximately 0.96 originally, less than 0.92 US-trained.

TCRdb's copy holds only in-frame clones and misses some; the assay was immunoSEQ multiplex PCR. The table includes around 88,000 clones, around 80% detected once. Sequencing was carried out using memory CD4+ T cells from blood. This receptor was taken from an adult in good health and CMV-seropositive.

This chain's CDR3 is CASSFRLASYNEQFF. As DNA, the CDR3 is TGTGCCAGCAGTTTCCGGCTAGCCTCCTACAATGAGCAGTTCTTC. The rearrangement uses TRBV28 and TRBJ2-1; maybe TRBD2 (5 bases). This CDR3 comprises 15 residues. V lost 3 bases, J lost 0 bases, and 9 bases lay in between. Looked up from germline, CDR1 is MDHEN and CDR2 is SYDVKM. Combining the CDR3 with reference TRBV28 and TRBJ2-1 gives the whole variable domain DVKVTQSSRYLVKRTGEKVFLECVQDMDHENMFWYRQDPGLGLRLIYFSYDVKMKEKGDIPEGYSVSREKKERFSLILESASTNQTSMYLCASSFRLASYNEQFFGPGTRLTVL.